Sequencing of this T cell receptor (beta chain) was carried out in a study of read filtering for tumor transcriptome and immune sequencing. At the level of the study: DNase treatment preceded whole-transcriptome library preparation. Study findings and constraints: Single-read clonotypes: around 81% of IR-seq clonotypes (around 3.4% of reads), about 75% of RNA-seq clonotypes (nearly 45% of reads). RNA-seq captured clonotypes less deeply and reliably than IR-seq.

Molecular barcoded adaptors covering alpha/delta and beta/gamma chains were used on roughly 400 ng RNA. TCRdb itself ran the reads through MiXCR, one entry per CDR3 protein. This table holds approximately 62,000 distinct CDR3 sequences, around 20% found once. Comments on this clonotype: Its antigen is as yet unknown.

The V gene end was trimmed by 4 bases and the J gene end by 1 base; junction bases not matched to a gene: 16. Germline CDR1 LGHNA, CDR2 YNFKEQ. The CDR3 loop spans 19 amino acids. Sample: a population of CD138-negative cells sorted from bone marrow. V gene TRBV4-2 combines with J gene TRBJ2-3; 8 bases line up with TRBD2. This TCR was recovered from a donor at least 40 years old with multiple myeloma. The CDR3 coding sequence is TGTGCCAGCAGCCTAGAGTGGCGAGCGGCGGGGGGACGCACAGATACGCAGTATTTT. Its translation: CASSLEWRAAGGRTDTQYF.